The clone carrying this T cell receptor beta chain has a handful of counts. This specimen comes from a study of regulatory T cells in long-lasting Graves disease. In building TCR beta libraries, iRepertoire HTBI primers were used together with Arm-PCR of CDR3 regions. TCRdb passed the multiplex PCR reads through MiXCR, listing each CDR3 protein once. Among more than 400,000 distinct CDR3 sequences listed, about 17% were seen once. Germline assignment: CDR1 DFQATT and CDR2 SNEGSKA (reference sequence). The CDR3 has 15 residues. Unmatched junction bases numbered 7, after V lost 1 base and J lost 4 bases. Time point denoted: newly diagnosed GD, antithyroid drugs for less than 3 months. PBMC-derived RNA was used for the TCR library. These data also formed part of another study, on T cells in Graves' hyperthyroidism and ophthalmopathy.

The chain couples TRBV20-1 to TRBJ2-1; 7 bases align to TRBD2. The specimen was peripheral blood mononuclear cells (PBMCs), collected at new diagnosis, from a patient treated with antithyroid drugs. This sequence originates from a woman between 25 and 40 years old with Graves disease. CDR3 bases: TGCAGTGCTAGAGCAATGCGCGGGGGATACAATGAGCAGTTCTTC. Protein sequence: CSARAMRGGYNEQFF.